The clone carrying this T cell receptor beta chain was detected a few times. V was cut by 4 bases and J by 2 bases, with 10 bases left in between. In germline, CDR1 is SGHDN, CDR2 FVKESK. CDR3 size: 14 residues. This entry belongs to a study of somatic mutations in cytotoxic T cells in rheumatoid arthritis. Assay used: immunoSEQ multiplex PCR; TCRdb lists only in-frame clones, some missing. The repertoire holds around 16,000 clones, with approximately 80% as singletons. The rearrangement uses TRBV14 and TRBJ2-3; possibly TRBD2 for D (6 bases). The clonotype was recovered from an adult with rheumatoid arthritis. Sequencing input: CD8+ T cells sorted from blood. The CDR3 protein is CASSRGDFTDTQYF. The CDR3 bases are TGTGCCAGCAGCCGAGGGGACTTCACAGATACGCAGTATTTT.